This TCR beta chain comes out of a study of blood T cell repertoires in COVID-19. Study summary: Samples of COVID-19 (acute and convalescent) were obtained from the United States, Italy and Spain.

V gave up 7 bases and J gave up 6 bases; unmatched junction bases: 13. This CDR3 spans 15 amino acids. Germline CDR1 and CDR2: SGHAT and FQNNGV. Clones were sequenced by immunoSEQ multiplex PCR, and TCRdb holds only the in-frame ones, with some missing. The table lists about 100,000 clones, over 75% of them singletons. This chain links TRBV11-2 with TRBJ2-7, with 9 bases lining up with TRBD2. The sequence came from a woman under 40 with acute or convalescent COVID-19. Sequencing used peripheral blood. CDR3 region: CASIPAPGLASEQYF. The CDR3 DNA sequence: TGTGCCAGCATCCCAGCTCCGGGACTAGCCAGCGAGCAGTACTTC.